The 29 T cell receptor beta chains below come from one sample, sequenced in a study of blood T cell repertoires in COVID-19 (TCRdb year 2020). Library prep was done by the immunoSEQ multiplex PCR assay. TCRdb provides this immuneACCESS table in a form limited to in-frame rearrangements. Some clones are lacking; in checked studies, under half of them reflect an unresolved V gene, and why the rest are absent is not known. In all, the sample holds a few hundred thousand clones, and more than 70% of those were seen once. Together, the top ten hold 0.95% to 1.5% of the sample. The sequencing input was peripheral blood. The source is a man between 35 and 55 years old with acute or convalescent COVID-19.

This clone was observed a single time. V usage is TRBV9 and J usage is TRBJ1-4; D may be TRBD1 (6 bases). The CDR3 has 12 amino acids. Germline V gene sequence: CDR1 SGDLS, CDR2 YYNGEE. Trimming pared 3 bases from V and 10 bases from J, leaving 10 bases between. In DNA form, the CDR3 reads TGTGCCAGCAGCGGACAGGTTGGAAAACTGTTTTTT. It yields the protein CASSGQVGKLFF.

The J gene is TRBJ2-5, the V gene TRBV4-1; D is possibly TRBD2 (5 bases). V lost 4 bases, J lost 1 base, and 7 bases lay in between. This CDR3 comprises 13 residues. Germline V CDR1 and CDR2: MGHRA, YSYEKL. The CDR3: CASSRGPQETQYF. DNA of the CDR3: TGCGCCAGCAGCCGAGGGCCCCAAGAGACCCAGTACTTC.

The chain employs TRBV6-5 and TRBJ2-2, with a weak D call TRBD2 (6 bases). Germline V gene lookup returns CDR1 MNHEY and CDR2 SVGAGI. This CDR3 comprises 15 residues. V was shortened by 11 bases and J by 4 bases, with 20 bases between the two germline ends. CDR3 protein: CASEEWQGGTGELFF. CDR3 coding DNA: TGTGCCTCGGAAGAGTGGCAGGGAGGCACCGGGGAGCTGTTTTTT.

The rearrangement uses TRBV27 and TRBJ1-6; tentatively, D is TRBD1 (6 bases). This CDR3 has 16 amino acids. CDR1 is MNHEY, CDR2 SMNVEV, per germline (reference sequence). The V gene lost 0 bases and the J gene lost 7 bases, with 13 bases spanning the gap. The CDR3 sequence: CASSLSRGAENSPLHF. The CDR3 DNA reads TGTGCCAGCAGTTTATCACGGGGGGCAGAAAATTCACCCCTCCACTTT.

The chain joins TRBV27 to TRBJ2-7; 9 bases are a match to TRBD1. With 1 base clipped from V and 1 base from J, the junction kept 2 bases outside the gene matches. The CDR3 covers 15 residues. Germline values: CDR1 MNHEY, CDR2 SMNVEV (reference sequence). For the CDR3, the DNA is TGTGCCAGCAGTTTATTGGGACAGGGATCCTACGAGCAGTACTTC. Translated, it gives CASSLLGQGSYEQYF.

This clone was observed at least ten times. The chain couples TRBV7-8 to TRBJ1-1; TRBD1 agrees at 7 bases. The CDR3 extends over 15 amino acids. The junction had 6 bases not matched to a gene; V was cut back by 5 bases and J by 0 bases. Germline CDR1 reads SGHVS; CDR2 reads FQNEAQ. CDR3 nucleotides: TGTGCCAGCAGCCGGGGACAGCCCATGAACACTGAAGCTTTCTTT. Translating gives CASSRGQPMNTEAFF.

As DNA, the CDR3 is TGTGCCAGCAGTGAGGACAATTTCAGCTATGGCTACACCTTC. Protein product: CASSEDNFSYGYTF. The rearrangement joins TRBV2 to TRBJ1-2; possibly TRBD1 for D (5 bases). V lost 3 bases and J 4 bases, leaving 12 bases between the germline ends. This CDR3 contains 14 residues. Germline assignment: CDR1 SNHLY and CDR2 FYNNEI.

V and J are TRBV2 and TRBJ1-2, with D unclear. The V and J ends lost 6 bases and 5 bases respectively, with 13 bases between them. The germline V gene has CDR1 SNHLY and CDR2 FYNNEI. The CDR3 extends over 13 amino acids. CDR3: CASRKRQLYGYTF. For the CDR3, the DNA is TGTGCCAGCAGGAAGAGGCAGTTGTATGGCTACACCTTC. The full variable domain, completed using reference TRBV2 and TRBJ1-2, is EPEVTQTPSHQVTQMGQEVILRCVPISNHLYFYWYRQILGQKVEFLVSFYNNEISEKSEIFDDQFSVERPDGSNFTLKIRSTKLEDSAMYFCASRKRQLYGYTFGSGTRLTVV.

The chain uses TRBV30 and TRBJ1-4, with D unresolved. Trimming left V 1 base short and J 4 bases short, with 4 bases between. The CDR3 sequence is 12 residues long. Looked up from germline, CDR1 is GTSNPN and CDR2 is SVGIG (reference sequence). The DNA for the CDR3 is TGTGCCTGGAGTGACAGTAATGAAAAACTGTTTTTT. This codes for CAWSDSNEKLFF.

This chain joins TRBV19 and TRBJ2-3; a weak D match, TRBD1 (5 bases). Germline CDR1 is LNHDA and CDR2 is SQIVND (reference sequence). CDR3 length: 15 amino acids. V was clipped by 6 bases and J by 2 bases, with 15 bases between them. CDR3 sequence: CASRIRAGSTDTQYF. DNA for the CDR3: TGTGCCAGTAGAATCCGGGCAGGGTCCACAGATACGCAGTATTTT.

The table lists this clone with a few counts. CDR3 DNA sequence: TGTGCCAGCAGTCAGGGGTCATACTCTGGAAACACCATATATTTT. Its protein product is CASSQGSYSGNTIYF. J is TRBJ1-3 and V is TRBV27; a possible D gene is TRBD1 (6 bases). Germline CDR1 MNHEY, CDR2 SMNVEV (reference sequence). The CDR3 length is 15 residues. The V and J ends lost 5 bases and 0 bases respectively, with 11 bases between them.

The rearrangement joins TRBV7-9 to TRBJ1-1; TRBD1 agrees at 8 bases. J was trimmed by 5 bases and V by 4 bases; bases with no gene match: 12. Germline V CDR1 and CDR2: SEHNR, FQNEAQ (reference sequence). The CDR3 totals 16 residues. The CDR3, as DNA: TGTGCCAGCAGCTATACTGGACAGGGAGTAAGGACTGAAGCTTTCTTT. Amino acid sequence: CASSYTGQGVRTEAFF. The whole variable domain, remainder taken from reference TRBV7-9 and TRBJ1-1, is DTGVSQNPRHKITKRGQNVTFRCDPISEHNRLYWYRQTLGQGPEFLTYFQNEAQLEKSRLLSDRFSAERPKGSFSTLEIQRTEQGDSAMYLCASSYTGQGVRTEAFFGQGTRLTVV.

This chain links TRBV15 with TRBJ1-2, with 7 bases that match TRBD1. After removal of 0 bases from V and 4 bases from J, the junction contained 11 bases not matched to a gene. The length of the CDR3 is 17 residues. CDR1 is LNHNV and CDR2 is YYDKDF in the germline V gene (reference sequence). The CDR3 nucleotides read TGTGCCACCAGCAGAGATCGGGCAGGGGGGCTTCTCTATGGCTACACCTTC. Its translation is CATSRDRAGGLLYGYTF.

The rearrangement uses TRBV18 and TRBJ1-4, with D perhaps matching TRBD1 (5 bases). The CDR3 contains 14 residues. Germline assignment: CDR1 KGHSH and CDR2 LQKENI. Trimming removed 0 bases at V and 8 bases at J, with 10 bases between. CDR3 coding DNA: TGTGCCAGCTCACCACCTCGGGACTCCGAAAAACTGTTTTTT. Residues: CASSPPRDSEKLFF.

This clone was seen just once. The chain uses TRBV28 and TRBJ1-4; a possible D gene is TRBD1 (6 bases). CDR1 and CDR2 (germline): MDHEN, SYDVKM. There are 16 residues in the CDR3. Trimming removed 2 bases from V and 7 bases from J, with 17 bases in between. CDR3 amino acids: CASSLRDITHGEKLFF. In nucleotides, the CDR3 is TGTGCCAGCAGTTTACGGGACATAACTCATGGTGAAAAACTGTTTTTT.

The chain combines TRBV2 with TRBJ1-1; 9 nucleotides match TRBD1. The CDR3 has 14 residues. The J segment lost 3 bases and the V segment lost 9 bases, leaving 8 bases of the junction unmatched. Germline lookup yields CDR1 SNHLY and CDR2 FYNNEI. CDR3 in amino acids: CARHDRGGYTEAFF. The CDR3 DNA reads as TGTGCCAGACATGACAGGGGGGGATACACTGAAGCTTTCTTT.

The J gene is TRBJ2-7, the V gene TRBV27, with D possibly matching TRBD1 (5 bases). Germline CDR1 is MNHEY and CDR2 is SMNVEV (reference sequence). The V gene lost 6 bases and the J gene lost 3 bases, with 24 bases spanning the gap. CDR3 length: 17 residues. CDR3 sequence (DNA): TGTGCCAGCAGCCCAGCGCAGGGCATGTTAGTTATCTACGAGCAGTACTTC. Its translation: CASSPAQGMLVIYEQYF.

The chain couples TRBV21-1 to TRBJ1-5; the listed D gene, TRBD1, was not tested against the DNA. TRBV21-1 is termed a pseudogene. The CDR3 covers 18 residues. The CDR3 nucleotides read TGTGCCAGCAGCAAAGGTCGCAAACCCAGGGGGCATCATCAGCCCCAGCATTTT. This translates into CASSKGRKPRGHHQPQHF.

The chain combines TRBV30 with TRBJ1-4, with unresolved D. Germline V gene data show CDR1 as GTSNPN and CDR2 as SVGIG (reference sequence). The CDR3 has 11 amino acids. V lost 7 bases and J 5 bases, leaving 8 bases between the germline ends. The CDR3 protein is CAFLLNEKLFF. The DNA for the CDR3 is TGTGCCTTTTTACTGAATGAAAAACTGTTTTTT.

The chain carries TRBV28 and TRBJ2-3, with D possibly being TRBD2 (5 bases). The CDR3 covers 12 residues. The germline CDR1 and CDR2 sequences are MDHEN and SYDVKM. The ends were cut back, 5 bases at V and 12 bases at J, with 15 bases in the middle. The CDR3 nucleotides are TGTGCCAGCAGTCGCGAGGACTCCACCCAGTATTTT. As protein: CASSREDSTQYF.

In its sample, this clone was seen a few times. CDR3 nucleotide sequence: TGTGTGTGTTCAGTCAATAACTATGGCTACACCTTC. Residues: CVCSVNNYGYTF. The J gene is TRBJ1-2, the V gene TRBV12-3 or TRBV12-4; no definite D call. This CDR3 has 12 residues.

V gene TRBV6-1 combines with J gene TRBJ1-1; D perhaps matches TRBD1 (6 bases). V dropped 1 base and J dropped 10 bases, with 10 bases sitting between them. The germline V gene has CDR1 MNHNS and CDR2 SASEGT. The CDR3 extends over 12 amino acids. The CDR3 spells CASSEGGGPAFF. DNA for the CDR3: TGTGCCAGCAGTGAAGGGGGGGGCCCAGCTTTCTTT.

The gene calls are TRBV28 and TRBJ1-6, with 7 bases identical to TRBD1. The junction had 10 bases not matched to a gene; V was cut back by 4 bases and J by 10 bases. The germline gives CDR1 MDHEN, CDR2 SYDVKM. The CDR3 is 15 amino acids. The CDR3 protein is CASSSLKGARSPLHF. The CDR3 DNA follows: TGTGCCAGCAGTTCCCTAAAGGGGGCGAGGTCACCCCTCCACTTT.

This clone was seen only a few times. In DNA form, the CDR3 reads TGTGCCAGCAGTTTAATACTTAATGAAAAACTGTTTTTT. Its translation is CASSLILNEKLFF. This chain connects TRBV28 to TRBJ1-4; D remains unclear. The germline CDR1 and CDR2 sequences are MDHEN and SYDVKM. The CDR3 has 13 residues. V lost 2 bases and J 4 bases, leaving 5 bases between the germline ends.

This CDR3 is CASSPPGGEATEAFF. CDR3 coding DNA: TGTGCCAGCAGCCCTCCAGGAGGGGAGGCCACTGAAGCTTTCTTT. The chain recombines TRBV7-9 with TRBJ1-1; D is perhaps TRBD1 (5 bases). The germline CDR1 and CDR2 sequences are SEHNR and FQNEAQ (reference sequence). The CDR3 spans 15 residues. The ends were cut back, 5 bases at V and 4 bases at J, with 17 bases in the middle.

This clone has only one observation. The V gene is TRBV6-1, the J gene TRBJ2-1, with TRBD1 identical over 7 bases. V dropped 2 bases and J dropped 2; count of bases not matched to a gene: 3. This CDR3 has 15 residues. From germline, CDR1 is MNHNS and CDR2 SASEGT. CDR3 DNA sequence: TGTGCCAGCAGTGAAAGGGGACAGACCTACAATGAGCAGTTCTTC. Translation gives CASSERGQTYNEQFF.

The J gene is TRBJ2-7, the V gene TRBV5-6, with 9 bases aligning to TRBD2. Germline lookup yields CDR1 SGHDT and CDR2 YYEEEE. The CDR3 has 16 residues. V shed 2 bases, J shed 2 bases, and the junction held 8 bases outside the gene matches. The CDR3 sequence: CASSFLSTSGAYEQYF. The CDR3 region has the DNA TGTGCCAGCAGCTTCCTGTCGACTAGCGGAGCCTACGAGCAGTACTTC. Full variable domain (remainder filled in from reference TRBV5-6 and TRBJ2-7): DAGVTQSPTHLIKTRGQQVTLRCSPKSGHDTVSWYQQALGQGPQFIFQYYEEEERQRGNFPDRFSGHQFPNYSSELNVNALLLGDSALYLCASSFLSTSGAYEQYFGPGTRLTVT.

The chain joins TRBV19 to TRBJ2-2; possibly TRBD1 for D (6 bases). Germline assignment: CDR1 LNHDA and CDR2 SQIVND (reference sequence). The CDR3 contains 12 residues. Trimming removed 6 bases from V and 8 bases from J, with 10 bases in between. The CDR3 bases are TGTGCCAGTAGAAAACAGGGAGGGGAGCTGTTTTTT. It encodes CASRKQGGELFF.

The V and J genes are TRBV27 and TRBJ2-2; TRBD2 matches 10 bases. The length of the CDR3 is 17 residues. V shed 2 bases, J shed 4 bases, and the junction held 7 bases outside the gene matches. The germline gives CDR1 MNHEY, CDR2 SMNVEV (reference sequence). CDR3: CASSLTAGGPRTGELFF. The CDR3 DNA reads as TGTGCCAGCAGTTTAACAGCGGGAGGGCCGCGCACCGGGGAGCTGTTTTTT.